This T cell receptor (beta chain) comes out of a study of T-cell memory formation after mild COVID-19. Study overall: TCR clusters were mostly donor specific.

This clonotype was observed a few times. The antigen remains unidentified. Broader study findings: Clones contracting across day 15 to 85 had a balanced CD4/CD8 profile; later expanding clones leaned CD4+. For contracting clones, CD4+ ones sat mainly in CM and EM, CD8+ in EMRA. Detection of some responders pre-infection suggested pre-existing cross-reactive memory T cells participated.

MiXCR was run by TCRdb on the 5' RACE reads, yielding one entry per CDR3 protein. The table records some 160,000 distinct CDR3 sequences, 30% to 35% of them present only once. Trimming stripped 3 bases from V and 6 bases from J, with 10 bases between. Germline loops: CDR1 MGHRA, CDR2 YSYEKL. The CDR3 consists of 13 residues. This chain links TRBV4-1 with TRBJ2-3; D gene ambiguous. The sequenced sample was PBMCs or a T cell subset sorted from them (not recorded which). This clonotype was obtained from an adult woman who had mild COVID-19 (a few samples of this study predate the infection). Cell type and time point are not known. CDR3: CASSHALEDTQYF. The CDR3 nucleotides are TGCGCCAGCAGCCACGCATTAGAGGATACGCAGTATTTT.